This TCR beta chain emerged from a study of shared clonotypes between healthy human individuals (dated by TCRdb to 2019 to 2021). Looking at the study overall: A few men and two women, aged 18 to 49 years, made up the cohort. For each donor, three plates each were used for CD4 naive and CD4 memory, two plates were used for CD8 naive, and one plate was used for CD8 memory. To estimate repertoire size and how much clonotype sharing occurs between individuals, the study deeply sequenced the blood TCR repertoires of roughly 5 healthy adults. To increase sequencing depth and limit assay-specific biases, different laboratories used diverse techniques to prepare libraries and sequence TCR repertoires. Leukapheresis yielded between about 0.94 and 9 billion PBMCs per donor. General study outcomes and caveats: Larger estimated clonotype richness was generally found for naive subsets than for memory subsets. Only blood was sampled, and tissue TCR repertoires likely differ from those in blood. Because the study included only a small number of donors, the genetic and exposure-history diversity represented was limited. Based on pairwise subsampling, the degree of clonotype sharing among donors was expected to be affected by sequencing depth. About 4.5% of naive CD4, 3.5% of naive CD8, 2.3% of memory CD4, and about 0.4% of memory CD8 clonotypes were shared across a few donors. Incomplete sequencing was indicated by rarefaction of sorted-subset datasets, despite the large sequencing depth. Higher generation probabilities were observed for clonotypes shared by all four sorted-subset donors than for non-shared clonotypes.

Using the deep immunoSEQ assay, TCR CDR3 regions were amplified from genomic DNA by multiplex PCR. Genomic DNA extracted from each cell subset was distributed evenly over all wells of several immunoSEQ 96-well plates, and each plate served as one replicate. For sorted subsets, each replicate PCR was loaded with about 0.2 ug genomic DNA, equivalent to 30,000 to 35,000 T cell genomes. Purified libraries were measured with a Qubit 3.0 fluorometer, size-checked on a Bioanalyzer 2100, and measured again with the KAPA Library Quantification kit. A separate single-read 150-cycle Illumina NextSeq 550 flow cell was used to sequence each immunoSEQ 96-well plate. The published analysis was carried out like this. The immunoSEQ output contained only junctional sequences without quality scores, so filtering could not match that applied to full-length reads. To assign V/J genes and CDR3, sequences were annotated using PyIR, a Python wrapper for IgBLAST v1.9, with IMGT germline references. Reads with weak V/J assignments (E-value above 1e-6), missing CDR3, stop codons, out-of-frame junctions, or ambiguous translated residues were removed. V3J clonotypes were defined as sequences sharing the same inferred V gene, J gene, and CDR3 amino acid sequence. The percentage overlap between two repertoires was calculated by dividing the number of shared unique clonotypes by the size of the smaller repertoire. Repertoire richness was assessed with RTK rarefaction, the Chao1 estimator, and Recon v2.1 estimates of unobserved clonotypes. Generation probabilities for all TCRbeta clonotypes obtained by the gDNA method from a handful of donors were computed using OLGA. TCRdb provides this immuneACCESS table in a form limited to in-frame rearrangements. Some clones are lacking; in checked studies, under half of them reflect an unresolved V gene, and why the rest are absent is not known. V and J calls and clone size are copied from that table; D and trimming were computed from the DNA. For this sample the table gives a few hundred thousand clones, of which 95% to 98% were detected only once. 0.045% to 0.07% of the sample comes from the top ten.

Donors were healthy HIV-negative adults with no recently reported acute infections or vaccinations. Every donor was a Caucasian adult living in Nashville, Tennessee, USA. CD4+ T cells were enriched by magnetic negative selection; naive cells were then positively selected on CD45RA, and the negative fraction formed the memory subset. Blood was obtained by leukapheresis, after which PBMCs were separated by Ficoll-Histopaque density gradient centrifugation and cryopreserved in liquid nitrogen vapor phase. Analytical flow cytometry was used to check the purity and quantity of each magnetically sorted T cell population. Genomic DNA was isolated from every sorted fraction and measured by UV absorbance on a Nanodrop 2000c. Regarding this clone: The clone's antigen remains unknown. Per-nucleotide qualities are absent, and no much larger clonotype sits a single base away.

The junction shows trimming of 0 bases on V and 5 bases on J, plus 0 bases between the germline ends. The germline V gene (reference sequence) yields MNHNY for CDR1 and SVGAGI for CDR2. The CDR3 contains 11 residues, cysteine and phenylalanine counted. Of all the DNA, just the CDR3 is kept, 33 bases in frame from base 1. The rearrangement joined TRBV6-6 to TRBJ2-3; too little of a D gene remains to name it. Material: naive CD4+ T cells sorted from blood. The cell subset or site label, as the study defines it: CD45RA+ positively selected. This clonotype was obtained from a woman aged 25-40 years in good health. The sequence in DNA is TGTGCCAGCAGTTACTCAGATACGCAGTATTTT. Its protein reads: CASSYSDTQYF.